This TCR beta chain originates from a study of blood T cell repertoires in COVID-19 (dated by TCRdb to between 2020 and 2021). Broadly, across the study: Samples covering the acute and convalescent phases of COVID-19 were provided by collaborators in the United States, Italy and Spain. Sample metadata almost always included a de-identified subject ID, COVID-19 status, age in years and sex. The samples were drawn from two sources: the first 160 participants of the ongoing ImmuneRACE study, and some 1,300 subjects contributed by 6 global collaborators. The material from the prospective study consisted of cDNA or gDNA derived from T cells, B-cell-depleted T cells, or PBMCs. Subjects who had been exposed to COVID-19, were actively infected with it, or had recovered from it provided the deeply sampled blood TCRbeta repertoires that made up the dataset. Where available, HLA class I and class II types were obtained from metadata supplied by the sample provider rather than from assay-based typing. A freely available public database, intended as a resource for researchers studying the immune response to SARS-CoV-2, is where the repertoires were released.

Each collaborating institution followed its own protocols to collect whole blood in K2EDTA tubes. Collaborator samples were shipped for TCRbeta analysis as frozen whole blood, isolated PBMCs, or DNA extracted from either sample type. With respect to this clone: Its antigen is still unknown. No quality values exist for individual bases; no much larger clone is one base distant.

After removal of 6 bases from V and 6 bases from J, the junction retains 7 bases not matched to a gene. According to the germline V gene (reference sequence), CDR1 reads LNHDA and CDR2 reads SQIVND. The CDR3, cysteine through phenylalanine, is 15 amino acids long. Here the CDR3 DNA is all that survives: 45 bases in frame from base 1. The immunoSEQ Assay, a bias-controlled multiplex PCR, was used to amplify TCRbeta CDR3 regions from genomic DNA. The authors' pipeline ran thus. The number of nucleated cells in each sample was estimated by amplification of reference gene primers within the assay. To quantify the absolute abundance of each unique TCRbeta CDR3 rearrangement, sequence reads were collapsed and filtered. For each sample, productive Simpson clonality was calculated as the square root of Simpson's diversity index over productive rearrangements. Drawn from immuneACCESS, this table holds only the in-frame rearrangements with V and J called that TCRdb kept. Clones are partly lost; checked studies trace under half to an unresolved V gene and leave the rest unexplained. The V and J calls and clone size are taken from that table; D and trimming were inferred from the DNA. The sample data list 150,000 to 200,000 clones, and roughly 85% of these were observed just once. The biggest ten clones account for 2.5% to 4% of the sample.

Broader findings and caveats from the paper: How much clinical and demographic metadata was included differed by source and by participant, and the metadata was provided uncurated.

The sample comprised peripheral blood. The source of this sequence is a human donor with acute or convalescent COVID-19. The donor label of this sample is uncertain. The chain couples TRBV19 to TRBJ1-4; 10 bases in between match TRBD1. The nucleotide sequence reads TGTGCCAGTAGCAAACCGGGACAGGGGTATGAAAAACTGTTTTTT. This yields the protein CASSKPGQGYEKLFF.